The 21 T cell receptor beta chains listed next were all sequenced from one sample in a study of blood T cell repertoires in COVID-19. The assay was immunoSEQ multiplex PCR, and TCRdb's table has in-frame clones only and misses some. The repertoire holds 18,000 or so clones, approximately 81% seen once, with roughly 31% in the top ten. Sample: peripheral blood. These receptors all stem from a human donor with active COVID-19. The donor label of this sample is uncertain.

CDR3 region: CASSRQGRDSGNTIYF. In DNA form, the CDR3 reads TGTGCCAGCAGCCGACAGGGAAGGGACTCTGGAAACACCATATATTTT. V is TRBV7-9 and J is TRBJ1-3; 7 bases are a match to TRBD1. CDR1 is SEHNR and CDR2 is FQNEAQ in the germline V gene (reference sequence). V was pared by 5 bases and J by 0 bases, with 7 bases of the junction left unmatched. The CDR3 extends over 16 amino acids.

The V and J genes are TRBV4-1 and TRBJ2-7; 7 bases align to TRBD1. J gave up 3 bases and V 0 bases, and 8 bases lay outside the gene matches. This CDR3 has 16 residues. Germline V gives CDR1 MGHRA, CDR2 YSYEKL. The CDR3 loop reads CASSQDRDSANYEQYF. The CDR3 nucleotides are TGCGCCAGCAGCCAAGACCGGGACAGCGCAAACTACGAGCAGTACTTC.

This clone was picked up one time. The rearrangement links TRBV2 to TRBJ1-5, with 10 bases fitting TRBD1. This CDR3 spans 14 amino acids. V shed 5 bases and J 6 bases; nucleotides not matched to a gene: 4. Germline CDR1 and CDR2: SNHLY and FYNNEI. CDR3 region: CASSPRTGGQPQHF. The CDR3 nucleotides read TGTGCCAGCAGTCCCCGGACAGGGGGTCAGCCCCAGCATTTT.

The CDR3 protein is CASSEAPSGITYEQYF. Written as DNA, the CDR3 is TGTGCCAGCAGTGAAGCGCCTAGCGGGATCACCTACGAGCAGTACTTC. The rearrangement joins TRBV2 to TRBJ2-7, with 9 bases identical to TRBD2. With V trimmed by 0 bases and J by 2 bases, 5 bases remained unmatched. Germline CDR1 and CDR2: SNHLY and FYNNEI. This CDR3 is 16 amino acids long. Complete variable domain (other parts from reference TRBV2 and TRBJ2-7): EPEVTQTPSHQVTQMGQEVILRCVPISNHLYFYWYRQILGQKVEFLVSFYNNEISEKSEIFDDQFSVERPDGSNFTLKIRSTKLEDSAMYFCASSEAPSGITYEQYFGPGTRLTVT.

The CDR3 here is CASSRAGGLQETQYF. CDR3 nucleotides: TGTGCCAGCAGTAGAGCGGGGGGGCTCCAAGAGACCCAGTACTTC. The V gene is TRBV2, the J gene TRBJ2-5; 10 bases are shared with TRBD2. The CDR3 has 15 residues. V was pared by 5 bases and J by 1 base, with 4 bases of the junction left unmatched. Germline lookup yields CDR1 SNHLY and CDR2 FYNNEI.

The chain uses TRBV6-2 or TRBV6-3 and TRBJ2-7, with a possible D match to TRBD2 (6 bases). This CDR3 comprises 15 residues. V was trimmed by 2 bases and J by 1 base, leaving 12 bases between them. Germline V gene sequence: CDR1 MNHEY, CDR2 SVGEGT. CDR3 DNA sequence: TGTGCCAGCAGTTACCTGGAGGGGTTATCCTACGAGCAGTACTTC. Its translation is CASSYLEGLSYEQYF.

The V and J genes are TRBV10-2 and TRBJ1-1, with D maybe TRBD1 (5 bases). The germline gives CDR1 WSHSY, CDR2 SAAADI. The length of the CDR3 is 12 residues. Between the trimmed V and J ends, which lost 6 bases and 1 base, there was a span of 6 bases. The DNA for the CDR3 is TGCGCCAGCAGCCAGGGGAACACTGAAGCTTTCTTT. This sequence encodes CASSQGNTEAFF.

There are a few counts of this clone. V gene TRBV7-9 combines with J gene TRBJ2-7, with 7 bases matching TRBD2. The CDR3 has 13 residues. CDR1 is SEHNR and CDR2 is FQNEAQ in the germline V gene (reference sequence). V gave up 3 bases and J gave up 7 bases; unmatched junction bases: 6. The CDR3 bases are TGTGCCAGCAGCTTCGGGGGGTCTCGTGAGCAGTACTTC. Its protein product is CASSFGGSREQYF.

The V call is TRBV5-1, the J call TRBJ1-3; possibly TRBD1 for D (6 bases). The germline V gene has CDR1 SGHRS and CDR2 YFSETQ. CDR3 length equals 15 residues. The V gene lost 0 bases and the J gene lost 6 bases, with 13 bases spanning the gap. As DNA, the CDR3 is TGCGCCAGCAGCTTGGATTCCCAGGGGCTAAACACCATATATTTT. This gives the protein CASSLDSQGLNTIYF.

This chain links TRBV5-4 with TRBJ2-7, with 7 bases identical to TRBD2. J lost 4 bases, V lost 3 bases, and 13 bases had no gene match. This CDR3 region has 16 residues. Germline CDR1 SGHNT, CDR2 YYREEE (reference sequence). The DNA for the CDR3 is TGTGCCAGCAGCTGGAGGAAGGGCGGGGGAGCGTACGAGCAGTACTTC. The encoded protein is CASSWRKGGGAYEQYF. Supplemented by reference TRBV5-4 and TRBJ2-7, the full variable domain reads ETGVTQSPTHLIKTRGQQVTLRCSSQSGHNTVSWYQQALGQGPQFIFQYYREEENGRGNFPPRFSGLQFPNYSSELNVNALELDDSALYLCASSWRKGGGAYEQYFGPGTRLTVT.

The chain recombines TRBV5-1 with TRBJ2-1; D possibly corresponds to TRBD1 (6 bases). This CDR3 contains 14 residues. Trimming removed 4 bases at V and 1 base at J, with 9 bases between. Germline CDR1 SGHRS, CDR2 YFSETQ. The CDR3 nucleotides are TGCGCCAGCAGCCCGCAGGGGTCCTACAATGAGCAGTTCTTC. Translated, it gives CASSPQGSYNEQFF.

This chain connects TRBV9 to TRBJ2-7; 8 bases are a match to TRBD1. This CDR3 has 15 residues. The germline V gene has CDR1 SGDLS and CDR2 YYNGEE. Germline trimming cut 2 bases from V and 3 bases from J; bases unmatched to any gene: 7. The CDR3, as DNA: TGTGCCAGCAGCGTTCGGACAGGGATGATCTACGAGCAGTACTTC. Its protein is CASSVRTGMIYEQYF.

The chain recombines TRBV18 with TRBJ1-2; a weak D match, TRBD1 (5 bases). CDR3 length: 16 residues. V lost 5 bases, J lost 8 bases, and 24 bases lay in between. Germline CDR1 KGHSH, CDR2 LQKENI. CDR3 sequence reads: CASSNPGPPTGRGYTF. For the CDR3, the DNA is TGTGCCAGCTCAAATCCGGGACCCCCGACCGGGAGGGGCTACACCTTC.

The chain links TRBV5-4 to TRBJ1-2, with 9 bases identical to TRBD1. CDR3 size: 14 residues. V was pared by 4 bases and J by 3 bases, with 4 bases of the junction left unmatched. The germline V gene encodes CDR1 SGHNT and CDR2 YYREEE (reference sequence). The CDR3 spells CASSNRGLHYGYTF. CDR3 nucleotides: TGTGCCAGCAGCAACAGGGGGCTCCACTATGGCTACACCTTC.

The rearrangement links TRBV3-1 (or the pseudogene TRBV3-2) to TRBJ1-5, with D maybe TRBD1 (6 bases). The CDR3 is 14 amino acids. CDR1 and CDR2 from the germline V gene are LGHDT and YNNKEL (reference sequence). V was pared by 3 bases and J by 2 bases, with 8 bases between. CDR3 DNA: TGTGCCAGCAGCCATGGACAGCGCAATCAGCCCCAGCATTTT. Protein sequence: CASSHGQRNQPQHF.

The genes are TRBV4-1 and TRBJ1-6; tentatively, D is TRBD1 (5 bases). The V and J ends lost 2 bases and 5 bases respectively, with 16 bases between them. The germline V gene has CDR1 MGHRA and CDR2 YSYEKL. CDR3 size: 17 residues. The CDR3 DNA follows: TGCGCCAGCAGCCAATTTGGGGGGGTTTACGATAATTCACCCCTCCACTTT. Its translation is CASSQFGGVYDNSPLHF.

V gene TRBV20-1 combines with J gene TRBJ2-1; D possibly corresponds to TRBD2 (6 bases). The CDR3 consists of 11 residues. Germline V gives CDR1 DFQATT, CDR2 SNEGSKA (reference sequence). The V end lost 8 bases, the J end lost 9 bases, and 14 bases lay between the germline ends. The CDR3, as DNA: TGCAGTCTTATGGAAGCGGGTGAGCAGTTCTTC. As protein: CSLMEAGEQFF.

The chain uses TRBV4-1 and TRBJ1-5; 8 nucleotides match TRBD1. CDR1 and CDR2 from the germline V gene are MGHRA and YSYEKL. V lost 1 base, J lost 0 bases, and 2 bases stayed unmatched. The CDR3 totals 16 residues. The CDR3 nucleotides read TGCGCCAGCAGCCAAGCGGACAGGGATAGCAATCAGCCCCAGCATTTT. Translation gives CASSQADRDSNQPQHF.

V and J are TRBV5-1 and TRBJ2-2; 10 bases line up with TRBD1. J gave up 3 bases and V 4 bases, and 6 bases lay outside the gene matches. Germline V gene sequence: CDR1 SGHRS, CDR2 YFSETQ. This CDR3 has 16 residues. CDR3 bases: TGCGCCAGCAGCCCCGGGACAGGGGTAGACACCGGGGAGCTGTTTTTT. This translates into CASSPGTGVDTGELFF.

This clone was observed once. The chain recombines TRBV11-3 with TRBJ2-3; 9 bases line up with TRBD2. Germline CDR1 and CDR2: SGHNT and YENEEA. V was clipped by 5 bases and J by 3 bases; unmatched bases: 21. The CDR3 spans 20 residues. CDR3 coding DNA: TGTGCCAGCAGCCCCATGGGACTAGCACGCGGAGGAGTGACTACAGATACGCAGTATTTT. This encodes CASSPMGLARGGVTTDTQYF.

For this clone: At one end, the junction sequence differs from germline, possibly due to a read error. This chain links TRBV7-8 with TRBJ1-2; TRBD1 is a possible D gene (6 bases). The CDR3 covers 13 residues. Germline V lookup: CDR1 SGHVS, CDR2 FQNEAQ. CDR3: CASSLAGEGGPSF. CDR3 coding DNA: TGTGCCAGCAGCTTAGCAGGAGAGGGGGGGCCTAGCTTC.